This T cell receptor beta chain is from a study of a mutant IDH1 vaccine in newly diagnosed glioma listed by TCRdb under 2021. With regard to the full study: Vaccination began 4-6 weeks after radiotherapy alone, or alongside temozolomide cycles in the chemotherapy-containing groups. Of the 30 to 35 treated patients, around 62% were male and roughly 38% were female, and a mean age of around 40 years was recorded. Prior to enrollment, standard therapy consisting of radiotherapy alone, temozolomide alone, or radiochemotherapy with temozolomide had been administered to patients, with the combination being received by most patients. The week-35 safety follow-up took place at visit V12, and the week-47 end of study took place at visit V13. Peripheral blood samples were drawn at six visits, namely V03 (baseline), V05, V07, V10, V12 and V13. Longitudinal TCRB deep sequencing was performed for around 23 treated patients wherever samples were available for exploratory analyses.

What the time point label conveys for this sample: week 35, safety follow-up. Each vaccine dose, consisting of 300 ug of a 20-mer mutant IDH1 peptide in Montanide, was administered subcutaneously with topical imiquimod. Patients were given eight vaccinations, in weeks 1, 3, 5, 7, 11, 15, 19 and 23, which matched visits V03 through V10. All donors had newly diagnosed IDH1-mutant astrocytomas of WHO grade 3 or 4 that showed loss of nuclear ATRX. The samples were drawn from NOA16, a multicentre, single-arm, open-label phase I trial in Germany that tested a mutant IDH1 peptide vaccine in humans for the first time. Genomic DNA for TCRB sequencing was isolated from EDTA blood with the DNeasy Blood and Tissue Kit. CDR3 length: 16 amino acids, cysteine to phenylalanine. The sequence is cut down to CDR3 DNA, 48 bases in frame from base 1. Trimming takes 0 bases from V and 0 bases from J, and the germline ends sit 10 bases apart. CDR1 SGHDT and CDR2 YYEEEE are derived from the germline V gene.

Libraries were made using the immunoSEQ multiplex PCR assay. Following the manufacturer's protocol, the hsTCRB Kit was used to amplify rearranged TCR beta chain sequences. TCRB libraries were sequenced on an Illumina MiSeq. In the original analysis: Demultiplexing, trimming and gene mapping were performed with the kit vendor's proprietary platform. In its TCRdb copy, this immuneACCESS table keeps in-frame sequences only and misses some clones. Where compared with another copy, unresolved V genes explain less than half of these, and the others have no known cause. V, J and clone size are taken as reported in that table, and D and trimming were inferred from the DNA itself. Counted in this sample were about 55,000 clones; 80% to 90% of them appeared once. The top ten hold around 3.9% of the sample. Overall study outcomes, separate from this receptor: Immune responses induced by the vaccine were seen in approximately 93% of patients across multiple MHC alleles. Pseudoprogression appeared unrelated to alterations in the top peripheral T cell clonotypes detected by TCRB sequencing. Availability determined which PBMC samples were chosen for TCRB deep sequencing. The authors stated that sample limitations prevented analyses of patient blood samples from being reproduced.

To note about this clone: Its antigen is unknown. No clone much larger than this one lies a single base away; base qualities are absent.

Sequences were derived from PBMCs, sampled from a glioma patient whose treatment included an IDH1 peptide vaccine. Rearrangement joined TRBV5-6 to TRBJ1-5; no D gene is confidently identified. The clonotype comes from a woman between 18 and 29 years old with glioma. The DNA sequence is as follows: TGTGCCAGCAGCTTGGGATCCCTTCTTAGCAATCAGCCCCAGCATTTT. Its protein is CASSLGSLLSNQPQHF.